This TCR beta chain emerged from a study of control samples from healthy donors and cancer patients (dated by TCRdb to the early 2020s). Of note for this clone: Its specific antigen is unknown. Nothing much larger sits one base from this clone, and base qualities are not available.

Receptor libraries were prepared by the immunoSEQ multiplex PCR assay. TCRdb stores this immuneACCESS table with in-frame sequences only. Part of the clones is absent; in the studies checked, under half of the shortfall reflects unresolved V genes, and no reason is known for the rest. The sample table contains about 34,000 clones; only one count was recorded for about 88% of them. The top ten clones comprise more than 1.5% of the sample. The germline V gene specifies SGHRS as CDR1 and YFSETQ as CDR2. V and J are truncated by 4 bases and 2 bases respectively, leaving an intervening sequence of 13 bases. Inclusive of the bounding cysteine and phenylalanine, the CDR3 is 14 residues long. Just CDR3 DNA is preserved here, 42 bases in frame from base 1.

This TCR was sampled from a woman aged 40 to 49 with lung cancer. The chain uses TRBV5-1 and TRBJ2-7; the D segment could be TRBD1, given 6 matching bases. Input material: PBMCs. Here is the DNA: TGCGCCAGCAGCCTTACGACAGGAACCTACGAGCAGTACTTC. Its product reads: CASSLTTGTYEQYF.